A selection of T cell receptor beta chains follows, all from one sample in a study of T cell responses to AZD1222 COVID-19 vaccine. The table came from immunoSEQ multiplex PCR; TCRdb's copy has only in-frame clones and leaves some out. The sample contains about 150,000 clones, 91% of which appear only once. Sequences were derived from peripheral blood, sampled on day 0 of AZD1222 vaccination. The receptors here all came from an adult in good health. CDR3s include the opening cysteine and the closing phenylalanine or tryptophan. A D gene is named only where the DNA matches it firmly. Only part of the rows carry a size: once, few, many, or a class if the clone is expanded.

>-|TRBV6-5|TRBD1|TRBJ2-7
CASTAPDRGREQYF
TGTGCCAGCACCGCGCCGGACAGGGGGAGGGAGCAGTACTTC
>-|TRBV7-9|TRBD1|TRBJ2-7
CASSLFRGDRLYEQYF
TGTGCCAGCAGCTTATTCCGAGGGGACAGACTCTACGAGCAGTACTTC
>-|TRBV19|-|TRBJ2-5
CASSIVGTRQETQYF
TGTGCCAGTAGTATAGTGGGGACAAGACAAGAGACCCAGTACTTC
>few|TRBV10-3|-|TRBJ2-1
CAISRDTDYNEQFF
TGTGCCATCAGTAGGGACACCGACTACAATGAGCAGTTCTTC
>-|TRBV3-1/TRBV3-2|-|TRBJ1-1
CASSYRSKGTTEAFF
TGTGCCAGCAGTTATAGATCTAAGGGGACCACTGAAGCTTTCTTT
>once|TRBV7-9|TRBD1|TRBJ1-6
CASSLIRDRDRDSPLHF
TGTGCCAGCAGCTTAATCCGAGACAGGGACCGAGATTCACCCCTCCACTTT
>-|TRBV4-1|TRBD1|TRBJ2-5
CASSQDVQGALETQYF
TGCGCCAGCAGCCAAGATGTTCAGGGGGCGCTGGAGACCCAGTACTTC
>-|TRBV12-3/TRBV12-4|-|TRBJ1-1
CASSAKGPTEAFF
TGTGCCAGCAGTGCTAAGGGACCCACTGAAGCTTTCTTT
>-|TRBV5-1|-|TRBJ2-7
CASSSDYDEQYF
TGCGCCAGCAGCTCGGACTATGACGAGCAGTACTTC
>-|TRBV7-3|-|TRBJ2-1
CASSSYRGELNEQFF
TGTGCCAGCAGCTCGTATAGGGGGGAGCTCAATGAGCAGTTCTTC
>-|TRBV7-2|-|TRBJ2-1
CASSFPGTPSIEQFF
TGTGCCAGCAGCTTTCCCGGGACTCCCTCAATTGAGCAGTTCTTC
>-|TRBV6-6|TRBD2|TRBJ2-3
CAGLGGGGTDTQYF
TGTGCCGGTTTGGGCGGGGGTGGTACAGATACGCAGTATTTT
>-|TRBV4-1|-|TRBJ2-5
CASSQGASVYQETQYF
TGCGCCAGCAGCCAAGGAGCTAGCGTGTACCAAGAGACCCAGTACTTC
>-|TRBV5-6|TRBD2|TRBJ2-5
CASSASWAGEQETQYF
TGTGCCAGCAGCGCGTCTTGGGCGGGGGAACAAGAGACCCAGTACTTC
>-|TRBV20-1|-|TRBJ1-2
CSASRGGQSYGYTF
TGCAGTGCTAGTCGCGGGGGGCAGAGCTATGGCTACACCTTC
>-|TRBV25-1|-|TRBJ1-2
CASSPFGLDGGYTF
TGTGCCAGCAGTCCTTTCGGCCTGGATGGTGGCTACACCTTC